These 20 T cell receptor beta chains came from one sample sequenced in a study of blood T cell repertoires in COVID-19. Sequencing was performed with immunoSEQ multiplex PCR; in TCRdb, only in-frame clones are kept and a portion is missing. This sample has fewer than 60,000 clones, with 79% found just once. The sequenced sample consisted of peripheral blood. The source is a man aged 70 or older with acute or convalescent COVID-19.

V is TRBV30 and J is TRBJ2-2; D is undetermined. This CDR3 comprises 12 residues. Between the trimmed V and J ends, which lost 2 bases and 6 bases, there was a span of 7 bases. CDR1 is GTSNPN, CDR2 SVGIG, per germline (reference sequence). DNA of the CDR3: TGTGCCTGGAGTAAGATAGCCGGGGAGCTGTTTTTT. This codes for CAWSKIAGELFF.

The CDR3 here is CASSLRRANNSPLHF. Written as DNA, the CDR3 is TGTGCCAGCAGCTTGCGCAGGGCGAATAATTCACCCCTCCACTTT. The V call is TRBV7-2, the J call TRBJ1-6, with D perhaps matching TRBD1 (5 bases). The V gene lost 3 bases and the J gene lost 5 bases, with 11 bases spanning the gap. The germline CDR1 and CDR2 sequences are SGHTA and FQGNSA. The CDR3 is 15 residues long.

This clone has just a few counts. The chain carries TRBV4-2 and TRBJ1-3; no clear D gene. Deletions cut 0 bases from V and 1 base from J, with 7 bases between. The CDR3 loop spans 15 amino acids. Germline V gene sequence: CDR1 LGHNA, CDR2 YNFKEQ. The CDR3 region is CASSQDSGSGNTIYF. The CDR3 DNA reads as TGTGCCAGCAGCCAAGATTCAGGTTCTGGAAACACCATATATTTT.

This clone has a handful of counts. The rearrangement links TRBV2 to TRBJ2-7, with 7 bases lining up with TRBD1. The CDR3 loop spans 16 amino acids. V shed 2 bases and J 0 bases; nucleotides not matched to a gene: 7. Germline V gene data show CDR1 as SNHLY and CDR2 as FYNNEI. The CDR3 sequence: CASSETRQGFSYEQYF. For the CDR3, the DNA is TGTGCCAGCAGTGAAACAAGACAGGGCTTCTCCTACGAGCAGTACTTC.

The chain combines TRBV9 with TRBJ2-3; D is unclear. The germline V gene encodes CDR1 SGDLS and CDR2 YYNGEE. Trimming pared 0 bases from V and 0 bases from J, leaving 5 bases between. The CDR3 sequence is 14 residues long. The chain's CDR3 is CASSVDPSTDTQYF. CDR3 DNA sequence: TGTGCCAGCAGCGTAGATCCTAGCACAGATACGCAGTATTTT.

The V call is TRBV7-3, the J call TRBJ2-7; 7 positions agree with TRBD2. The V gene end was trimmed by 1 base and the J gene end by 7 bases; junction bases not matched to a gene: 10. The CDR3 is made up of 15 amino acids. CDR1 SGHTA and CDR2 FQGTGA come from the germline V gene. The CDR3 loop is CASSLIRSYGREQYF. CDR3 sequence (DNA): TGTGCCAGCAGCTTAATCCGTAGTTACGGGAGGGAGCAGTACTTC.

This clone was seen at least ten times. Different DNA sequences within this sample yield the same CDR3. The V gene is TRBV5-1, the J gene TRBJ2-1, with TRBD2 matching 9 bases. In germline, CDR1 is SGHRS, CDR2 YFSETQ. The CDR3 has 16 amino acids. With 0 bases clipped from V and 7 bases from J, the junction kept 8 bases outside the gene matches. CDR3 region: CASSLAPAGGPNEQFF. In DNA, the CDR3 is TGCGCCAGCAGCTTGGCCCCGGCGGGGGGGCCGAATGAGCAGTTCTTC.

The chain recombines TRBV2 with TRBJ1-6; D perhaps matches TRBD1 (5 bases). Germline V CDR1 and CDR2: SNHLY, FYNNEI. There are 15 residues in the CDR3. V was shortened by 1 base and J by 5 bases, with 9 bases between the two germline ends. The CDR3 is CASSEVQENNSPLHF. DNA of the CDR3: TGTGCCAGCAGTGAAGTACAGGAGAATAATTCACCCCTCCACTTT.

The gene calls are TRBV27 and TRBJ1-4; 8 bases are a match to TRBD1. CDR1 is MNHEY, CDR2 SMNVEV, per germline (reference sequence). There are 15 residues in the CDR3. V lost 5 bases, J lost 8 bases, and 10 bases stayed unmatched. CDR3 in amino acids: CASSRSTGVWEKLFF. The CDR3 bases are TGTGCCAGCAGTAGATCGACAGGGGTATGGGAAAAACTGTTTTTT.

V gene TRBV5-1 combines with J gene TRBJ1-1; D perhaps matches TRBD1 (6 bases). The CDR3 covers 11 residues. V lost 6 bases and J lost 8, with 11 bases in between. Germline values: CDR1 SGHRS, CDR2 YFSETQ. The CDR3 here is CASTSTGEAFF. CDR3 in DNA: TGCGCCAGCACCTCAACAGGGGAAGCTTTCTTT. The full variable domain, its missing parts supplied by reference TRBV5-1 and TRBJ1-1, is KAGVTQTPRYLIKTRGQQVTLSCSPISGHRSVSWYQQTPGQGLQFLFEYFSETQRNKGNFPGRFSGRQFSNSRSEMNVSTLELGDSALYLCASTSTGEAFFGQGTRLTVV.

This sequence joins TRBV2 and TRBJ2-1; 10 nucleotides line up with TRBD2. In germline, CDR1 is SNHLY, CDR2 FYNNEI. V trimming: 6 bases; J trimming: 3 bases; junction bases outside the gene matches: 11. The CDR3 consists of 17 residues. The CDR3 loop is CASRALPTSGYYNEQFF. The DNA of the CDR3 is TGTGCCAGCAGGGCGCTCCCGACTAGCGGGTACTACAATGAGCAGTTCTTC.

The chain uses TRBV7-6 and TRBJ2-7; 12 nucleotides align to TRBD2. V shed 5 bases, J shed 5 bases, and the junction held 7 bases outside the gene matches. Germline V CDR1 and CDR2: SGHVS, FNYEAQ. The CDR3 loop spans 15 amino acids. The DNA of the CDR3 is TGTGCCAGCAGCGTCGCTAGCGGGAGGGCCGACGAGCAGTACTTC. Amino acids: CASSVASGRADEQYF.

This chain links TRBV11-2 with TRBJ1-2; 7 bases are shared with TRBD1. CDR3 length: 16 amino acids. CDR1 and CDR2 from the germline V gene are SGHAT and FQNNGV. The ends lost 1 base at V and 1 base at J; junction bases unmatched: 6. The CDR3 reads CASSLVGAGGNYGYTF. CDR3 bases: TGTGCCAGCAGCTTAGTCGGGGCAGGGGGTAACTATGGCTACACCTTC.

The J gene is TRBJ2-3, the V gene TRBV25-1, with 8 bases that match TRBD1. Unmatched junction bases numbered 11, after V lost 7 bases and J lost 5 bases. Germline V CDR1 and CDR2: MGHDK, SYGVNS. The CDR3 is made up of 15 amino acids. CDR3 residues: CASKSRGRGQDTQYF. The CDR3 coding sequence is TGTGCCAGCAAATCTAGGGGCAGGGGGCAAGATACGCAGTATTTT.

The table lists this clone with a few counts. The chain's CDR3 is CASSSYRGPNTEAFF. CDR3 DNA sequence: TGTGCCAGCTCATCGTACAGGGGTCCGAACACTGAAGCTTTCTTT. This rearrangement joins TRBV18 to TRBJ1-1; 7 bases agree with TRBD1. Germline V lookup: CDR1 KGHSH, CDR2 LQKENI. The CDR3 spans 15 residues. V trimming: 5 bases; J trimming: 1 base; junction bases outside the gene matches: 7.

V and J are TRBV7-6 and TRBJ2-7; 7 bases fit TRBD1. Germline V gene sequence: CDR1 SGHVS, CDR2 FNYEAQ. The CDR3 sequence is 15 residues long. J was trimmed by 2 bases and V by 4 bases; bases with no gene match: 8. DNA of the CDR3: TGTGCCAGCAGCTCCCGGGACAGCCATCCCTACGAGCAGTACTTC. Residues: CASSSRDSHPYEQYF.

The chain is built from TRBV6-2 or TRBV6-3 and TRBJ1-1; no clear D gene. The CDR3 extends over 13 amino acids. Trimming stripped 2 bases from V and 0 bases from J, with 4 bases between. CDR1 and CDR2 from the germline V gene are MNHEY and SVGEGT. The CDR3 DNA follows: TGTGCCAGCAGTTACGCAGTGAACACTGAAGCTTTCTTT. Its protein is CASSYAVNTEAFF.

The gene calls are TRBV18 and TRBJ1-2; 7 bases are shared with TRBD1. The J segment lost 5 bases and the V segment lost 3 bases, leaving 12 bases of the junction unmatched. The CDR3 loop spans 16 amino acids. Germline-derived CDR1 and CDR2 are KGHSH and LQKENI. DNA of the CDR3: TGTGCCAGCTCACCGCCAATGGTGGGACAGCCGTATGGCTACACCTTC. Its translation: CASSPPMVGQPYGYTF.

This clone was recorded once. The chain uses TRBV19 and TRBJ2-1; D is perhaps TRBD1 (6 bases). V lost 1 base and J lost 8, with 9 bases in between. This CDR3 region has 13 residues. Germline CDR1 reads LNHDA; CDR2 reads SQIVND (reference sequence). The CDR3 here is CASSIGQADEQFF. CDR3 coding DNA: TGTGCCAGTAGTATAGGACAGGCGGATGAGCAGTTCTTC.

The rearrangement joins TRBV9 to TRBJ1-1; possible D gene TRBD1, 6 bases. CDR1 is SGDLS and CDR2 is YYNGEE in the germline V gene. The CDR3 has 13 amino acids. The V and J ends lost 0 bases and 11 bases respectively, with 14 bases between them. For the CDR3, the DNA is TGTGCCAGCAGCGTAGAAGGGGGATCGGATGCTTTCTTT. Its translation is CASSVEGGSDAFF.